The TCR beta chain under discussion was sequenced for a study of cytotoxic CD8 clonotypes in ibrutinib-treated CLL. Overall study: A mean of around 250,000 productive templates and 85,000 to 95,000 productive rearrangements was obtained per sample. Study results and caveats: Before falling back toward baseline at progression, clonality had risen at the time of ibrutinib response. Clonality was higher at baseline than in age-matched healthy donors and tracked circulating CD8+ T-cell counts.

On this clone: The target antigen is unknown.

Measured with immunoSEQ multiplex PCR; TCRdb has only the in-frame clones, and not every one. Here the sample spans 50,000 to 60,000 clones, approximately 82% being singletons. The receptor was derived from a human donor with chronic lymphocytic leukemia. The source material was PBMCs, sampled after 24 months of ibrutinib treatment.

The CDR3 DNA is TGTGCCAGCAGCGCCGGGACGGTGAACACTGAAGCTTTCTTT. Amino acids: CASSAGTVNTEAFF. The gene calls are TRBV9 and TRBJ1-1; TRBD1 is a possible D gene (5 bases). This CDR3 spans 14 amino acids. The V and J ends lost 3 bases and 0 bases respectively, with 9 bases between them. Germline V gene data show CDR1 as SGDLS and CDR2 as YYNGEE.